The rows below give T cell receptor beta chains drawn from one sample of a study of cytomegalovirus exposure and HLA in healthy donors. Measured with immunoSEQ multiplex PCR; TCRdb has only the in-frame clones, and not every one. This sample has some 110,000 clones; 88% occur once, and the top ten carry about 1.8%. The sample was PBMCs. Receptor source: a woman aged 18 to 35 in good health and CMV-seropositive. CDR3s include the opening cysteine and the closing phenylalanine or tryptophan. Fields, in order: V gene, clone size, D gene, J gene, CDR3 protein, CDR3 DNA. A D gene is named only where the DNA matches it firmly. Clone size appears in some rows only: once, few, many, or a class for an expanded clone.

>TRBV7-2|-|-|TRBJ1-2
CASSLAWRVLNYGYTF
TGTGCCAGCAGCTTAGCATGGAGGGTCCTAAACTATGGCTACACCTTC
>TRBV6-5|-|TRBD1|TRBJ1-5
CASRDRVGNQPQHF
TGTGCCAGTAGAGACAGGGTAGGCAATCAGCCCCAGCATTTT
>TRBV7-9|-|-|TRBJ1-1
CASSISQMNTEAFF
TGTGCCAGCAGCATAAGTCAGATGAACACTGAAGCTTTCTTT
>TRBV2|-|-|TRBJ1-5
CASRRTLDTDQPQHF
TGTGCCAGCAGGAGAACCCTCGACACCGATCAGCCCCAGCATTTT
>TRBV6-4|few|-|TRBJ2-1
CASSGGGGENNEQFF
TGTGCCAGCAGTGGAGGGGGAGGGGAAAACAATGAGCAGTTCTTC
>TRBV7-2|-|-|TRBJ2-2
CASSLEGLLTGELFF
TGTGCCAGCAGCTTAGAAGGACTCCTGACCGGGGAGCTGTTTTTT
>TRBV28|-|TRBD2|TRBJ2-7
CASGHAGGPYEQYF
TGTGCCAGCGGTCACGCGGGGGGACCCTACGAGCAGTACTTC
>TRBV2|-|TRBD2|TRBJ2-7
CASERGAGGQSEQYF
TGTGCCAGTGAGCGGGGAGCGGGGGGGCAAAGCGAGCAGTACTTC
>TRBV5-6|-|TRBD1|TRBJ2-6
CASSLAGQGFSGANVLTF
TGTGCCAGCAGCTTGGCGGGACAGGGTTTCTCTGGGGCCAACGTCCTGACTTTC
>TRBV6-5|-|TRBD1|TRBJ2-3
CASSSGQGVTDTQYF
TGTGCCAGCAGTTCGGGACAGGGGGTTACAGATACGCAGTATTTT
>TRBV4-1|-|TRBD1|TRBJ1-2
CASSQAGQGDYGYTF
TGCGCCAGCAGCCAAGCGGGACAGGGAGACTATGGCTACACCTTC
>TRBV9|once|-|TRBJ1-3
CASSGQVGAGNTIYF
TGTGCCAGCAGCGGGCAGGTCGGCGCTGGAAACACCATATATTTT
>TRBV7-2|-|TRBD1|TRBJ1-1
CASSLGRGQYTEAFF
TGTGCCAGCAGCTTGGGCAGGGGGCAGTACACTGAAGCTTTCTTT
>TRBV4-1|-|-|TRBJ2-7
CASSQKFQGSIDKGEQYF
TGCGCCAGCAGCCAGAAATTTCAGGGGTCTATAGATAAGGGCGAGCAGTACTTC
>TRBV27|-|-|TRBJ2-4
CASSLNSGFQGAKNIQYF
TGTGCCAGCAGTTTAAATTCCGGGTTCCAGGGGGCCAAAAACATTCAGTACTTC
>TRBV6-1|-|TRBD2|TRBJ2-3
CASSEDLAGGFDTQYF
TGTGCCAGCAGTGAGGACCTAGCGGGGGGATTCGATACGCAGTATTTT
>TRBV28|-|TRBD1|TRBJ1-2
CASSDRVSYGYTF
TGTGCCAGCAGTGACAGGGTCAGCTATGGCTACACCTTC
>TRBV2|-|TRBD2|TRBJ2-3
CASRERSSGGSTDTQYF
TGTGCCAGCAGGGAACGGTCTAGCGGGGGGAGCACAGATACGCAGTATTTT